The 24 T cell receptor beta chains below were found in one sample sequenced in a study of cytomegalovirus exposure and HLA in healthy donors. PCR involved 60 Vbeta and 13 Jbeta primers. Profiling relied on immunoSEQ multiplex PCR, and the TCRdb table lists in-frame clones only, not all of them. Seen here are around 150,000 clones, around four fifths observed once, and the top ten hold 1.3%. Material for sequencing was PBMCs. The receptors here all came from a woman in her forties or fifties in good health and CMV-seronegative.

This sequence joins TRBV7-2 and TRBJ2-3; possible D gene TRBD2, 5 bases. The CDR3 extends over 13 amino acids. Germline values: CDR1 SGHTA, CDR2 FQGNSA. The V and J ends lost 5 bases and 9 bases respectively, with 15 bases between them. CDR3 DNA sequence: TGTGCCAGCAGCGGGGAACGGAGGCGGACGCAGTATTTT. Its translation is CASSGERRRTQYF.

V gene TRBV7-9 combines with J gene TRBJ2-7; perhaps TRBD1 as D (6 bases). Trimming removed 3 bases at V and 2 bases at J, with 14 bases between. The germline gives CDR1 SEHNR, CDR2 FQNEAQ (reference sequence). The length of the CDR3 is 15 residues. The CDR3 bases are TGTGCCAGCAGCTTCGGACAGTCATACACCTACGAGCAGTACTTC. It is translated as CASSFGQSYTYEQYF.

The V call is TRBV11-2, the J call TRBJ2-7; D is perhaps TRBD1 (6 bases). The CDR3 is 16 amino acids. V was pared by 0 bases and J by 3 bases, with 15 bases between. Germline lookup yields CDR1 SGHAT and CDR2 FQNNGV. CDR3 sequence reads: CASSLEVGTQFYEQYF. DNA of the CDR3: TGTGCCAGCAGCTTAGAAGTCGGGACACAGTTCTACGAGCAGTACTTC.

The V call is TRBV7-9, the J call TRBJ1-5, with 7 bases matching TRBD1. This CDR3 has 15 amino acids. Trimming removed 9 bases from V and 5 bases from J; junction bases left unmatched: 13. Germline values: CDR1 SEHNR, CDR2 FQNEAQ (reference sequence). The CDR3 here is CASREGGREDQPQHF. CDR3 DNA: TGTGCCAGTCGGGAAGGGGGCAGGGAGGATCAGCCCCAGCATTTT.

The genes are TRBV19 and TRBJ1-2; no firm D call. Trimming left V 7 bases short and J 6 bases short, with 15 bases between. The CDR3 extends over 13 amino acids. Germline lookup yields CDR1 LNHDA and CDR2 SQIVND (reference sequence). The CDR3 DNA reads as TGTGCCAGTAAGGAGGGAGGCAACAATGGCTACACCTTC. It encodes CASKEGGNNGYTF. Full variable domain (remainder filled in from reference TRBV19 and TRBJ1-2): DGGITQSPKYLFRKEGQNVTLSCEQNLNHDAMYWYRQDPGQGLRLIYYSQIVNDFQKGDIAEGYSVSREKKESFPLTVTSAQKNPTAFYLCASKEGGNNGYTFGSGTRLTVV.

J is TRBJ2-7 and V is TRBV4-3; no firm D call. CDR1 and CDR2 from the germline V gene are LGHNA and YSLEER. The CDR3 is 14 amino acids. Trimming cost V 0 bases and J 5 bases, with 11 bases left between them. CDR3 DNA: TGCGCCAGCAGCCAAGATCGGTGGTTCAACGAGCAGTACTTC. Translation gives CASSQDRWFNEQYF.

The V gene is TRBV4-1, the J gene TRBJ2-7, with TRBD1 identical over 8 bases. Looked up from germline, CDR1 is MGHRA and CDR2 is YSYEKL. The V segment lost 2 bases and the J segment 7 bases; nucleotides outside the gene matches: 10. The CDR3 extends over 15 amino acids. CDR3 DNA: TGCGCCAGCAGCCAAATCAGGGGGCTATCCAGAGAGCAGTACTTC. Encoded protein: CASSQIRGLSREQYF.

This clone was observed a handful of times. This chain connects TRBV28 to TRBJ1-2; tentative D call: TRBD1 (5 bases). The CDR3 contains 15 residues. Germline V gene sequence: CDR1 MDHEN, CDR2 SYDVKM. The V end was cut by 2 bases, the J end by 1 base, with 11 bases between. The CDR3 loop reads CASSLAPGNNYGYTF. The CDR3 coding sequence is TGTGCCAGCAGTTTAGCCCCAGGGAATAACTATGGCTACACCTTC.

This clone appeared a single time. V and J are TRBV5-1 and TRBJ2-3; the match to TRBD2 covers 7 bases. Germline trimming cut 4 bases from V and 4 bases from J; bases unmatched to any gene: 9. The CDR3 loop spans 15 amino acids. The germline CDR1 and CDR2 sequences are SGHRS and YFSETQ. The CDR3 nucleotides are TGCGCCAGCAGCAGGACCGGGGGGACCCCAGATACGCAGTATTTT. Amino acid sequence: CASSRTGGTPDTQYF.

DNA for the CDR3: TGTGCCAGCAGGGCCCGGCGACTAGTACAAGAGACCCAGTACTTC. This gives the protein CASRARRLVQETQYF. The chain has TRBV6-5 and TRBJ2-5, with a weak D call TRBD2 (6 bases). The CDR3 totals 15 residues. Per the germline V gene, CDR1 is MNHEY and CDR2 is SVGAGI. Deletions cut 6 bases from V and 2 bases from J, with 16 bases between.

The rearrangement uses TRBV6-5 and TRBJ2-5; TRBD1 matches 9 bases. The J call may be faulty, since TRBJ2-7 better matches the DNA end. Looked up from germline, CDR1 is MNHEY and CDR2 is SVGAGI. The length of the CDR3 is 15 residues. In DNA, the CDR3 is TGTGCCAGCAGTTATACCGGGACAGGGTTTTACGAGCAGTACTTC. This gives the protein CASSYTGTGFYEQYF.

The V and J genes are TRBV11-2 and TRBJ2-3; D is unclear. Trimming stripped 3 bases from V and 6 bases from J, with 7 bases between. The germline CDR1 and CDR2 sequences are SGHAT and FQNNGV. The length of the CDR3 is 12 residues. The CDR3 protein is CASSFNLDTQYF. The CDR3 coding sequence is TGTGCCAGCAGCTTCAATTTGGATACGCAGTATTTT.

The chain links TRBV5-4 to TRBJ2-7; 11 nucleotides agree with TRBD2. Trimming cost V 4 bases and J 1 base; bases outside gene matches: 4. CDR3 length equals 15 residues. CDR1 SGHNT and CDR2 YYREEE come from the germline V gene (reference sequence). CDR3 protein: CASSRGTSGSYEQYF. CDR3 coding DNA: TGTGCCAGCAGCAGAGGGACTAGCGGATCCTACGAGCAGTACTTC.

The chain links TRBV7-9 to TRBJ1-2; possibly TRBD1 for D (6 bases). Germline CDR1 is SEHNR and CDR2 is FQNEAQ (reference sequence). The V and J ends lost 4 bases and 4 bases respectively, with 22 bases between them. This CDR3 is built from 17 residues. The CDR3, as DNA: TGTGCCAGCAGCTCAGGCTGGGCGGGGGGCCGTGTCTATGGCTACACCTTC. This gives the protein CASSSGWAGGRVYGYTF. The full variable domain, its missing parts supplied by reference TRBV7-9 and TRBJ1-2, is DTGVSQNPRHKITKRGQNVTFRCDPISEHNRLYWYRQTLGQGPEFLTYFQNEAQLEKSRLLSDRFSAERPKGSFSTLEIQRTEQGDSAMYLCASSSGWAGGRVYGYTFGSGTRLTVV.

This chain connects TRBV5-6 to TRBJ2-7, with D unresolved. V lost 0 bases and J 5 bases, leaving 12 bases between the germline ends. The CDR3 length is 14 residues. From germline, CDR1 is SGHDT and CDR2 YYEEEE. CDR3 bases: TGTGCCAGCAGCTTGGGACTTATGGTTAACGAGCAGTACTTC. Its translation: CASSLGLMVNEQYF.

The J gene is TRBJ2-1, the V gene TRBV18, with 12 positions matching TRBD2. V dropped 3 bases and J dropped 7; count of bases not matched to a gene: 4. Germline-derived CDR1 and CDR2 are KGHSH and LQKENI. CDR3 length equals 15 residues. The CDR3 DNA reads TGTGCCAGCTCACCGACTAGCGGGAGTAGAAATGAGCAGTTCTTC. Residues: CASSPTSGSRNEQFF.

The chain links TRBV6-4 to TRBJ2-1; 9 bases are shared with TRBD1. Trimming removed 6 bases from V and 8 bases from J; junction bases left unmatched: 14. The CDR3 consists of 16 residues. The germline V gene encodes CDR1 MRHNA and CDR2 SNTAGT. The CDR3 coding sequence is TGTGCCAGCAGCTATTCAACAGGGGGCTCTCGGGATGAGCAGTTCTTC. Translation gives CASSYSTGGSRDEQFF.

The chain recombines TRBV28 with TRBJ1-1; D not resolved. The germline V gene has CDR1 MDHEN and CDR2 SYDVKM. This CDR3 comprises 13 residues. V lost 2 bases and J lost 4, with 8 bases in between. The chain's CDR3 is CASSLTQATEAFF. The DNA for the CDR3 is TGTGCCAGCAGTTTAACCCAAGCCACTGAAGCTTTCTTT.

The CDR3 DNA is TGTGCCAGCAGTATAGGACCGGGACAGGGAAGTGGCTACACCTTC. Its protein is CASSIGPGQGSGYTF. V is TRBV27 and J is TRBJ1-2; 9 positions agree with TRBD1. CDR3 size: 15 residues. Looked up from germline, CDR1 is MNHEY and CDR2 is SMNVEV (reference sequence). V was clipped by 5 bases and J by 7 bases; unmatched bases: 11.

J is TRBJ2-2 and V is TRBV10-1, with a weak D call TRBD1 (5 bases). The CDR3 contains 14 residues. From germline, CDR1 is WNHNN and CDR2 SYGVQD (reference sequence). Trimming shortened V by 6 bases and J by 1 base, and 9 bases separated the two germline ends. The CDR3 sequence: CASRQDLNTGELFF. The CDR3 DNA is TGCGCCAGCAGACAGGATCTGAACACCGGGGAGCTGTTTTTT.

This rearrangement joins TRBV5-1 to TRBJ2-1, with D possibly being TRBD1 (7 bases). V lost 3 bases and J lost 2, with 12 bases in between. Germline loops: CDR1 SGHRS, CDR2 YFSETQ. This CDR3 comprises 15 residues. The CDR3, as DNA: TGCGCCAGCAGCTCCGTCAGGGGGGCCTACAATGAGCAGTTCTTC. Translation gives CASSSVRGAYNEQFF.

V and J are TRBV5-1 and TRBJ1-3, with 7 bases matching TRBD1. The CDR3 totals 16 residues. Germline CDR1 and CDR2: SGHRS and YFSETQ. J was trimmed by 0 bases and V by 0 bases; bases with no gene match: 3. CDR3 amino acids: CASSLVGDSSGNTIYF. Written as DNA, the CDR3 is TGCGCCAGCAGCTTGGTGGGGGACAGCTCTGGAAACACCATATATTTT.

V gene TRBV11-2 combines with J gene TRBJ2-3; D unclear. V was shortened by 0 bases and J by 2 bases, with 9 bases between the two germline ends. The CDR3 totals 15 residues. The germline V gene encodes CDR1 SGHAT and CDR2 FQNNGV. CDR3 nucleotide sequence: TGTGCCAGCAGCTTAGATGGGCTTAACACAGATACGCAGTATTTT. Amino acid sequence: CASSLDGLNTDTQYF. Drawing the rest from reference TRBV11-2 and TRBJ2-3, the complete variable domain is EAGVAQSPRYKIIEKRQSVAFWCNPISGHATLYWYQQILGQGPKLLIQFQNNGVVDDSQLPKDRFSAERLKGVDSTLKIQPAKLEDSAVYLCASSLDGLNTDTQYFGPGTRLTVL.

The chain couples TRBV14 to TRBJ2-5; tentative D call: TRBD2 (7 bases). V shed 1 base and J shed 10 bases, with 16 bases lying between them. The CDR3 has 14 amino acids. CDR1 and CDR2 from the germline V gene are SGHDN and FVKESK. Here the CDR3 reads CASSQALQGGGQYF. The CDR3 DNA reads as TGTGCCAGCAGCCAAGCGTTACAGGGAGGGGGCCAGTACTTC.